This passage covers 7 T cell receptor beta chains from one sample sequenced in a study of cytomegalovirus exposure and HLA in healthy donors. The PCR contained 60 Vbeta and 13 Jbeta primers. Generated by immunoSEQ multiplex PCR, the TCRdb table keeps only in-frame clones and is missing some. Of about 190,000 clones in the sample, approximately 79% were seen once. Sequencing was done on a sample of PBMCs. These receptor sequences come from a man aged 40-49 years in good health and CMV-seropositive.

A single count supports this clone. The chain uses TRBV18 and TRBJ2-5; TRBD2 agrees at 10 bases. The germline gives CDR1 KGHSH, CDR2 LQKENI. CDR3 length: 16 residues. The J segment lost 1 base and the V segment lost 3 bases, leaving 5 bases of the junction unmatched. The CDR3 here is CASSPGLASLQETQYF. DNA for the CDR3: TGTGCCAGCTCACCGGGACTAGCGTCACTCCAAGAGACCCAGTACTTC.

The V gene is TRBV28, the J gene TRBJ1-4; D is ambiguous. Trimming shortened V by 3 bases and J by 4 bases, and 9 bases separated the two germline ends. The CDR3 is made up of 14 amino acids. Germline CDR1 and CDR2: MDHEN and SYDVKM. CDR3 DNA sequence: TGTGCCAGCAGTTTCGTACAGTTTAATGAAAAACTGTTTTTT. Amino acids: CASSFVQFNEKLFF.

The V and J genes are TRBV7-8 and TRBJ2-7; 9 positions match TRBD1. From germline, CDR1 is SGHVS and CDR2 FQNEAQ. The CDR3 sequence is 15 residues long. V lost 1 base to trimming and J lost 2 bases; unmatched junction nucleotides: 3. CDR3 in DNA: TGTGCCAGCAGCTTAGAGGACAGGGGAACCTACGAGCAGTACTTC. It encodes CASSLEDRGTYEQYF.

This clone was recorded only once. The chain uses TRBV28 and TRBJ2-7; possibly TRBD1 for D (8 bases). CDR1 and CDR2 from the germline V gene are MDHEN and SYDVKM. V shed 7 bases and J shed 2 bases, with 15 bases lying between them. The CDR3 covers 14 residues. The CDR3 nucleotides are TGTGCCAGCATCGCTACAGGGGGGGCCTACGAGCAGTACTTC. Translated, it gives CASIATGGAYEQYF.

This clone was counted once. The rearrangement uses TRBV14 and TRBJ2-3; possible D gene TRBD1, 6 bases. V was shortened by 5 bases and J by 0 bases, with 9 bases between the two germline ends. Germline assignment: CDR1 SGHDN and CDR2 FVKESK. The CDR3 sequence is 14 residues long. The CDR3 DNA follows: TGTGCCAGCAGCGGCAGGGGTAGCACAGATACGCAGTATTTT. Encoded protein: CASSGRGSTDTQYF.

The chain has TRBV7-2 and TRBJ2-4; unclear D gene. The V and J ends lost 4 bases and 12 bases respectively, with 13 bases between them. The CDR3 extends over 12 amino acids. Germline CDR1 SGHTA, CDR2 FQGNSA. CDR3 amino acids: CASSSTQENQYF. DNA of the CDR3: TGTGCCAGCAGCTCCACCCAGGAAAATCAGTACTTC.

This clone showed up just once. V usage is TRBV9 and J usage is TRBJ2-5; D may be TRBD2 (6 bases). Germline V gene sequence: CDR1 SGDLS, CDR2 YYNGEE. The ends were cut back, 5 bases at V and 7 bases at J, with 12 bases in the middle. The CDR3 has 12 residues. The CDR3 region is CASSSLGGTQYF. Written as DNA, the CDR3 is TGTGCCAGCAGTAGTCTGGGGGGGACCCAGTACTTC.